A single sample gave rise to the 4 T cell receptor beta chains below, sequenced in a study of blood T cell repertoires in COVID-19. Assay used: immunoSEQ multiplex PCR; TCRdb lists only in-frame clones, some missing. The profile covers around 150,000 clones, with approximately 79% appearing a single time and approximately 19% taken by the ten largest. Sequences were obtained from peripheral blood. The receptor source for this set is a woman of 80 years or more with acute or convalescent COVID-19.

This chain joins TRBV10-2 and TRBJ2-3; 9 bases are a match to TRBD2. The CDR3 is made up of 17 amino acids. The V and J ends lost 0 bases and 0 bases, in that order; junction bases with no gene match: 4. Germline V lookup: CDR1 WSHSY, CDR2 SAAADI. This chain's CDR3 is CASSESLAGLSTDTQYF. As DNA, the CDR3 is TGCGCCAGCAGTGAGTCGCTAGCGGGACTTAGCACAGATACGCAGTATTTT.

This clone was seen a single time. The V and J genes are TRBV11-3 and TRBJ2-7; 7 nucleotides align to TRBD2. The CDR3 contains 15 residues. Germline CDR1 is SGHNT and CDR2 is YENEEA. V was pared by 3 bases and J by 2 bases, with 7 bases of the junction left unmatched. CDR3 in DNA: TGTGCCAGCAGCTTTGGCGGGAGCGTTCCCTACGAGCAGTACTTC. Its translation is CASSFGGSVPYEQYF.

The chain joins TRBV19 to TRBJ1-5; a possible D gene is TRBD1 (6 bases). Trimming removed 7 bases from V and 6 bases from J, with 22 bases in between. The CDR3 length is 16 residues. Germline CDR1 reads LNHDA; CDR2 reads SQIVND (reference sequence). The DNA for the CDR3 is TGTGCCAGTAATCCACCCCATACAGGGTACGGTCAGCCCCAGCATTTT. Residues: CASNPPHTGYGQPQHF.

The V and J genes are TRBV5-1 and TRBJ2-1, with D possibly matching TRBD2 (5 bases). Trimming shortened V by 0 bases and J by 7 bases, and 11 bases separated the two germline ends. CDR3 size: 14 residues. Germline CDR1 SGHRS, CDR2 YFSETQ. The CDR3 sequence is CASSLGRTLNEQFF. The DNA of the CDR3 is TGCGCCAGCAGCTTGGGGCGGACTCTTAATGAGCAGTTCTTC.